The 7 T cell receptor beta chains below were found in one sample sequenced in a study of cytomegalovirus exposure and HLA in healthy donors. In the PCR, 60 Vbeta and 13 Jbeta primers were used. Produced via immunoSEQ multiplex PCR; TCRdb's table is partial and in-frame only. The table records around 200,000 clones, 75% to 85% of them present only once. Sequencing used PBMCs. Receptor source: a woman between 18 and 29 years old in good health and CMV-seronegative.

The rearrangement joins TRBV9 to TRBJ1-4, with 7 bases lining up with TRBD1. The CDR3 consists of 18 residues. Germline V CDR1 and CDR2: SGDLS, YYNGEE. Trimming cost V 0 bases and J 8 bases; bases outside gene matches: 16. In DNA, the CDR3 is TGTGCCAGCAGCGTAGAGGGACTAGGGGGCGCGTCGTTCGAAAAACTGTTTTTT. Its translation is CASSVEGLGGASFEKLFF.

This rearrangement joins TRBV6-5 to TRBJ1-1; D ambiguous. CDR3 size: 14 residues. Trimming took off 0 bases at V and 0 bases at J, with 5 bases between the two ends. Germline CDR1 MNHEY, CDR2 SVGAGI. In DNA form, the CDR3 reads TGTGCCAGCAGTTACTCATACATGAACACTGAAGCTTTCTTT. It yields the protein CASSYSYMNTEAFF.

V gene TRBV5-6 combines with J gene TRBJ2-7; the match to TRBD1 covers 9 bases. V trimming: 6 bases; J trimming: 6 bases; junction bases outside the gene matches: 10. Germline CDR1 is SGHDT and CDR2 is YYEEEE. The CDR3 sequence is 14 residues long. The CDR3 spells CASTLGGQGLEQYF. The CDR3 DNA reads TGTGCCAGCACCCTAGGCGGACAGGGGCTCGAGCAGTACTTC.

Concerning this clone: The junction and the germline gene differ at one end; a read error may be behind it. This chain joins TRBV7-9 and TRBJ1-2, with 9 nucleotides matching TRBD1. The CDR3 sequence is 14 residues long. CDR1 is SEHNR, CDR2 FQNEAQ, per germline (reference sequence). This chain's CDR3 is CASSLAAGQGAVSF. In nucleotides, the CDR3 is TGTGCCAGCAGCTTAGCCGCGGGACAGGGAGCGGTAAGCTTC.

The rearrangement joins TRBV5-4 to TRBJ2-7, with TRBD1 matching over 7 bases. The CDR3 length is 14 residues. Germline CDR1 is SGHNT and CDR2 is YYREEE (reference sequence). With 0 bases clipped from V and 7 bases from J, the junction kept 7 bases outside the gene matches. The CDR3 reads CASSLGPTGLEQYF. Here the CDR3 DNA reads TGTGCCAGCAGCTTGGGCCCGACAGGGTTGGAGCAGTACTTC.

This chain uses TRBV28 with TRBJ2-6; D perhaps matches TRBD2 (6 bases). V was clipped by 11 bases and J by 0 bases, with 11 bases between them. The CDR3 sequence is 14 residues long. Germline V gene data show CDR1 as MDHEN and CDR2 as SYDVKM. The CDR3 spells CASGGGSGANVLTF. In DNA form, the CDR3 reads TGTGCCTCCGGGGGTGGCTCTGGGGCCAACGTCCTGACTTTC.

The chain is built from TRBV19 and TRBJ1-5, with D uncertain. Germline V lookup: CDR1 LNHDA, CDR2 SQIVND (reference sequence). Trimming took 8 bases from V and 4 from J, leaving 12 bases between them. The CDR3 totals 13 residues. The CDR3 spells CASSGGRNQPQHF. CDR3 nucleotides: TGTGCCAGTTCGGGAGGGCGGAATCAGCCCCAGCATTTT.